Shown below are 26 T cell receptor beta chains from a single sample sequenced in a study of graft-versus-host responses after intestinal transplantation. Using immunoSEQ multiplex PCR, the repertoire was profiled, and TCRdb retains in-frame clones only, with some absent. The sample holds 5,500 to 8,000 clones, 20% to 30% seen once. The specimen comprised alloreactive CD4+ T cells from a mixed lymphocyte reaction culture, sampled before intestinal transplant. The subset here: CFSE-low proliferating T cells sorted from roughly six-day pre-transplant mixed lymphocyte reaction (GvH or HvG direction). The receptors were sampled from a human patient who received an intestinal transplant.

V and J are TRBV11-3 and TRBJ1-5; D is unclear. The germline V gene has CDR1 SGHNT and CDR2 YENEEA. Trimming shortened V by 2 bases and J by 4 bases, and 9 bases separated the two germline ends. The CDR3 totals 14 residues. This CDR3 reads CASSLNGLNQPQHF. In nucleotides, the CDR3 is TGTGCCAGCAGCTTAAACGGCTTAAATCAGCCCCAGCATTTT.

This chain uses TRBV10-3 with TRBJ1-6, with D possibly being TRBD1 (6 bases). From germline, CDR1 is ENHRY and CDR2 SYGVKD. CDR3 length: 16 amino acids. The ends were cut back, 2 bases at V and 5 bases at J, with 13 bases in the middle. The DNA for the CDR3 is TGTGCCATCAGTGAGAGGGGGGACATTAATAATTCACCCCTCCACTTT. Amino acids: CAISERGDINNSPLHF.

CDR3 protein: CASSLTGGTYEQYF. DNA for the CDR3: TGTGCCAGTAGCCTCACAGGGGGGACCTACGAGCAGTACTTC. V usage is TRBV19 and J usage is TRBJ2-7; 8 bases line up with TRBD1. The CDR3 consists of 14 residues. The germline gives CDR1 LNHDA, CDR2 SQIVND (reference sequence). The V and J ends lost 6 bases and 2 bases, in that order; junction bases with no gene match: 6.

In this sample, this clone turned up a few times. The V call is TRBV7-8, the J call TRBJ2-1; no clear D gene. Germline V gene lookup returns CDR1 SGHVS and CDR2 FQNEAQ. The CDR3 length is 11 residues. With 1 base removed from V and 14 bases from J, the gap between germline ends came to 9 bases. The CDR3 sequence is CASSLGSRKFF. The CDR3 coding sequence is TGTGCCAGCAGCTTAGGCTCCCGTAAGTTCTTC.

This chain uses TRBV6-5 with TRBJ1-5, with no clear D. V was trimmed by 7 bases and J by 0 bases, leaving 10 bases between them. This CDR3 spans 14 amino acids. CDR1 is MNHEY and CDR2 is SVGAGI in the germline V gene. This chain's CDR3 is CASTHTYSNQPQHF. The DNA for the CDR3 is TGTGCCAGCACCCACACTTATAGCAATCAGCCCCAGCATTTT.

The chain recombines TRBV25-1 with TRBJ2-7; D is unclear. Trimming cost V 0 bases and J 2 bases, with 11 bases left between them. The germline V gene encodes CDR1 MGHDK and CDR2 SYGVNS. This CDR3 comprises 15 residues. CDR3 nucleotides: TGTGCCAGCAGTGAATATACGCGATTAACCTACGAGCAGTACTTC. This gives the protein CASSEYTRLTYEQYF.

This clone is classed as medium-sized. This chain joins TRBV6-5 and TRBJ1-5; unclear D gene. V was clipped by 0 bases and J by 2 bases, with 8 bases between them. Per germline, CDR1 MNHEY and CDR2 SVGAGI. CDR3 length: 15 amino acids. The CDR3 loop is CASSYSYGGNQPQHF. DNA for the CDR3: TGTGCCAGCAGTTACTCGTACGGCGGCAATCAGCCCCAGCATTTT.

This clone was observed a handful of times. This rearrangement joins TRBV6-1 to TRBJ1-5, with D tentatively TRBD1 (6 bases). Trimming shortened V by 5 bases and J by 6 bases, and 14 bases separated the two germline ends. Germline V gene sequence: CDR1 MNHNS, CDR2 SASEGT. The CDR3 is 14 amino acids. The CDR3, as DNA: TGTGCCAGCAGTTTTAGGGGGTCAACTCAGCCCCAGCATTTT. Translation gives CASSFRGSTQPQHF.

The rearrangement uses TRBV7-3 and TRBJ1-5, with D possibly TRBD1 on 5 matching bases. The length of the CDR3 is 14 residues. V gave up 6 bases and J gave up 7 bases, with 16 bases separating them. Germline lookup yields CDR1 SGHTA and CDR2 FQGTGA. CDR3 DNA sequence: TGTGCCAGCAGTCCCTATGGGGGTCAGCAGCCCCAGCATTTT. It specifies CASSPYGGQQPQHF.

The rearrangement links TRBV6-1 to TRBJ2-3, with unresolved D. The V gene lost 2 bases and the J gene lost 8 bases, with 11 bases spanning the gap. Looked up from germline, CDR1 is MNHNS and CDR2 is SASEGT. This CDR3 contains 13 residues. CDR3 sequence (DNA): TGTGCCAGCAGTGAATTAATCGTGGGTACGCAGTATTTT. Protein: CASSELIVGTQYF.

This clone has only a few counts. One end of the junction varies from germline; a read error may be responsible. This chain joins TRBV10-3 and TRBJ2-7; 7 bases align to TRBD2. This CDR3 contains 14 residues. Germline assignment: CDR1 ENHRY and CDR2 SYGVKD. The CDR3 loop reads CASSKGLGLDEQYF. CDR3 coding DNA: TGTGCCAGCAGTAAAGGACTAGGTTTGGACGAGCAGTACTTC.

This clone was counted a single time. This chain connects TRBV5-4 to TRBJ2-7; 8 bases are shared with TRBD1. The CDR3 runs to 13 residues. Germline V CDR1 and CDR2: SGHNT, YYREEE (reference sequence). Trimming removed 4 bases from V and 5 bases from J; junction bases left unmatched: 5. In DNA form, the CDR3 reads TGTGCCAGCAGCCAGGGGGCGCTGGACGAGCAGTACTTC. It specifies CASSQGALDEQYF.

V usage is TRBV28 and J usage is TRBJ1-5; tentative D call: TRBD1 (6 bases). CDR1 is MDHEN and CDR2 is SYDVKM in the germline V gene. V lost 4 bases and J 6 bases, leaving 13 bases between the germline ends. CDR3 length equals 14 residues. The CDR3 coding sequence is TGTGCCAGCAGTTCTGGGACACGGCGTCAGCCCCAGCATTTT. This translates into CASSSGTRRQPQHF. Supplemented by reference TRBV28 and TRBJ1-5, the full variable domain reads DVKVTQSSRYLVKRTGEKVFLECVQDMDHENMFWYRQDPGLGLRLIYFSYDVKMKEKGDIPEGYSVSREKKERFSLILESASTNQTSMYLCASSSGTRRQPQHFGDGTRLSIL.

The chain combines TRBV18 with TRBJ1-2; tentative D call: TRBD1 (5 bases). Germline V CDR1 and CDR2: KGHSH, LQKENI. V dropped 4 bases and J dropped 8 bases, with 14 bases sitting between them. The CDR3 loop spans 13 amino acids. This CDR3 is CASSHRTDGGYTF. The CDR3 coding sequence is TGTGCCAGCTCACACAGGACGGACGGGGGCTACACCTTC.

The gene calls are TRBV18 and TRBJ2-7; D is possibly TRBD1 or TRBD2 (5 bases each). The CDR3 extends over 16 amino acids. CDR1 KGHSH and CDR2 LQKENI come from the germline V gene. Trimming removed 3 bases at V and 0 bases at J, with 15 bases between. The CDR3: CASSPLMPGSSYEQYF. For the CDR3, the DNA is TGTGCCAGCTCACCCCTCATGCCAGGGAGCTCCTACGAGCAGTACTTC. The full variable domain, with the rest looked up from reference TRBV18 and TRBJ2-7, is NAGVMQNPRHLVRRRGQEARLRCSPMKGHSHVYWYRQLPEEGLKFMVYLQKENIIDESGMPKERFSAEFPKEGPSILRIQQVVRGDSAAYFCASSPLMPGSSYEQYFGPGTRLTVT.

This clone has more than one count but fewer than ten. The V and J genes are TRBV19 and TRBJ2-5, with TRBD2 identical over 10 bases. Germline CDR1 LNHDA, CDR2 SQIVND (reference sequence). CDR3 size: 14 residues. V was clipped by 7 bases and J by 2 bases; unmatched bases: 4. CDR3 DNA: TGTGCCAGTAAACTAGCGGGATCTCAAGAGACCCAGTACTTC. Encoded protein: CASKLAGSQETQYF.

The J gene is TRBJ2-3, the V gene TRBV7-2; 9 positions match TRBD2. The length of the CDR3 is 15 residues. The ends lost 4 bases at V and 1 base at J; junction bases unmatched: 3. CDR1 and CDR2 (germline): SGHTA, FQGNSA. This CDR3 reads CASSSQRGGTDTQYF. The DNA for the CDR3 is TGTGCCAGCAGCTCCCAGCGGGGGGGCACAGATACGCAGTATTTT.

This clone was observed a handful of times. The chain combines TRBV29-1 with TRBJ1-2; 11 nucleotides match TRBD1. Trimming took 4 bases from V and 4 from J; bases not matched to a gene: 5. Germline V gene data show CDR1 as SQVTM and CDR2 as ANQGSEA. The CDR3 contains 14 residues. CDR3 DNA sequence: TGCAGCGTTGGGACAGGGGGCTTACCCTATGGCTACACCTTC. Protein: CSVGTGGLPYGYTF.

This clone is medium-sized. The V and J genes are TRBV18 and TRBJ1-5; TRBD1 aligns across 7 bases. Germline V gives CDR1 KGHSH, CDR2 LQKENI. V shed 3 bases and J 2 bases; nucleotides not matched to a gene: 7. This CDR3 contains 16 residues. The CDR3 DNA reads as TGTGCCAGCTCACCCCGGACAGGTCCAGGCAATCAGCCCCAGCATTTT. Its translation: CASSPRTGPGNQPQHF. Looking up the rest from reference TRBV18 and TRBJ1-5 gives the full variable domain: NAGVMQNPRHLVRRRGQEARLRCSPMKGHSHVYWYRQLPEEGLKFMVYLQKENIIDESGMPKERFSAEFPKEGPSILRIQQVVRGDSAAYFCASSPRTGPGNQPQHFGDGTRLSIL.

This chain joins TRBV11-3 and TRBJ2-5; maybe TRBD2 (6 bases). Judging by the DNA end, TRBJ2-7 fits better; the J call may be wrong. CDR3 length: 14 residues. The germline gives CDR1 SGHNT, CDR2 YENEEA. DNA for the CDR3: TGTGCCAGCAGCTTTTTGGGGGGACCCTACGAGCAGTACTTC. This codes for CASSFLGGPYEQYF.

The J gene is TRBJ2-1, the V gene TRBV18; 12 nucleotides agree with TRBD1. Germline trimming cut 3 bases from V and 7 bases from J; bases unmatched to any gene: 16. This CDR3 spans 19 amino acids. The germline CDR1 and CDR2 sequences are KGHSH and LQKENI. The CDR3 sequence: CASSPFSEFGTGGRNEQFF. The CDR3 DNA reads TGTGCCAGCTCACCTTTTAGTGAGTTCGGGACAGGGGGCCGAAATGAGCAGTTCTTC.

In this sample, this clone turned up a few times. The J gene is TRBJ1-6, the V gene TRBV18, with unresolved D. In germline, CDR1 is KGHSH, CDR2 LQKENI. Trimming removed 6 bases at V and 8 bases at J, with 20 bases between. The CDR3 is 16 amino acids. CDR3 sequence reads: CASSLTPRVWDSPLHF. The CDR3 coding sequence is TGTGCCAGCTCCCTTACGCCGCGGGTATGGGATTCACCCCTCCACTTT.

A few counts support this clone. The V and J genes are TRBV7-8 and TRBJ1-6, with D possibly TRBD1 on 5 matching bases. The germline gives CDR1 SGHVS, CDR2 FQNEAQ. V was clipped by 4 bases and J by 3 bases, with 16 bases between them. The CDR3 is made up of 17 amino acids. The CDR3 region is CASSSQVGGGYNSPLHF. CDR3 coding DNA: TGTGCCAGCAGCTCACAGGTGGGGGGGGGCTATAATTCACCCCTCCACTTT. Looking up the rest from reference TRBV7-8 and TRBJ1-6 gives the full variable domain: GAGVSQSPRYKVAKRGQDVALRCDPISGHVSLFWYQQALGQGPEFLTYFQNEAQLDKSGLPSDRFFAERPEGSVSTLKIQRTQQEDSAVYLCASSSQVGGGYNSPLHFGNGTRLTVT.

This clone occurred once. V is TRBV5-1 and J is TRBJ2-3; 15 bases match TRBD2. The length of the CDR3 is 17 residues. J was trimmed by 3 bases and V by 3 bases; bases with no gene match: 5. Germline V lookup: CDR1 SGHRS, CDR2 YFSETQ. The CDR3 nucleotides are TGCGCCAGCAGCTCGGGACTAGCGGGAGGTCTAACAGATACGCAGTATTTT. Encoded protein: CASSSGLAGGLTDTQYF. Combining the CDR3 with reference TRBV5-1 and TRBJ2-3 gives the whole variable domain KAGVTQTPRYLIKTRGQQVTLSCSPISGHRSVSWYQQTPGQGLQFLFEYFSETQRNKGNFPGRFSGRQFSNSRSEMNVSTLELGDSALYLCASSSGLAGGLTDTQYFGPGTRLTVL.

To note about this clone: Germline is not matched at one junction end, which may reflect a read error. The chain employs TRBV28 and TRBJ1-4; D might be TRBD1 (6 bases). This CDR3 contains 16 residues. Germline V gene data show CDR1 as MDHEN and CDR2 as SYDVKM. The chain's CDR3 is CATSLATPGTIEKLFF. DNA for the CDR3: TGTGCCACCAGTTTGGCGACCCCCGGGACAATAGAAAAACTGTTTTTT.

This clone ranks as medium-sized (0.01 to 0.1%). The chain combines TRBV7-3 with TRBJ2-7, with D possibly being TRBD2 (7 bases). The germline V and J ends were trimmed by 5 bases and 7 bases, with 21 bases remaining between them. This CDR3 contains 15 residues. CDR1 is SGHTA and CDR2 is FQGTGA in the germline V gene. This CDR3 is CASSPAGAGRGEQYF. CDR3 bases: TGTGCCAGCAGCCCCGCGGGGGCAGGGAGAGGGGAGCAGTACTTC. Based on the CDR3 plus reference TRBV7-3 and TRBJ2-7, the full variable domain is GAGVSQTPSNKVTEKGKYVELRCDPISGHTALYWYRQSLGQGPEFLIYFQGTGAADDSGLPNDRFFAVRPEGSVSTLKIQRTERGDSAVYLCASSPAGAGRGEQYFGPGTRLTVT.